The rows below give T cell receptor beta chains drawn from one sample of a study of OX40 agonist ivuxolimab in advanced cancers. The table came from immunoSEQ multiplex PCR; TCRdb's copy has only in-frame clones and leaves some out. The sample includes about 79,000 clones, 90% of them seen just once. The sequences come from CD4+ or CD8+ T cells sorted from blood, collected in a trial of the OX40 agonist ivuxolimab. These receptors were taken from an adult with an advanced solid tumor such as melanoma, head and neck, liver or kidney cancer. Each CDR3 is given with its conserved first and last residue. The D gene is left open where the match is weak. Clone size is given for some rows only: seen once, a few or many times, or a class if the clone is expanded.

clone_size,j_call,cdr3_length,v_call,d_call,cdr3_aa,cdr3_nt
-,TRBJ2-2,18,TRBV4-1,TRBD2,CASSQEPGLAANTGELFF,TGCGCCAGCAGCCAAGAACCAGGACTAGCGGCGAACACCGGGGAGCTGTTTTTT
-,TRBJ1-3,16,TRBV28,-,CASSNPSAVSGNTIYF,TGTGCCAGCAGTAACCCTTCGGCGGTCTCTGGAAACACCATATATTTT
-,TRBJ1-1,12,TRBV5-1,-,CASSTGDTEAFF,TGCGCCAGCAGCACAGGAGACACTGAAGCTTTCTTT
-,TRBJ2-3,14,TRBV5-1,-,CASRQGGQEDTQYF,TGCGCCAGCAGACAGGGGGGGCAGGAAGATACGCAGTATTTT
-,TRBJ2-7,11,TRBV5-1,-,CASSLDYEQYF,TGCGCCAGCAGCTTGGACTACGAGCAGTACTTC
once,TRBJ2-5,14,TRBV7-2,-,CASLARTRGETQYF,TGTGCCAGCCTTGCCCGGACTAGGGGGGAGACCCAGTACTTC
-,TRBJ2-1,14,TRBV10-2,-,CASSDNSWGNEQFF,TGCGCCAGCAGTGACAACAGTTGGGGGAATGAGCAGTTCTTC
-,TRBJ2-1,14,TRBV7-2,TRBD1,CASSYPGQYNEQFF,TGTGCCAGCAGCTACCCGGGACAGTACAATGAGCAGTTCTTC
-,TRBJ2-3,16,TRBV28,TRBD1,CASSLWGTGNTDTQYF,TGTGCCAGCAGTTTATGGGGGACAGGGAACACAGATACGCAGTATTTT
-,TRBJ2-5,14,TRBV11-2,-,CASSPSVLQETQYF,TGTGCCAGCAGCCCCTCCGTGCTACAAGAGACCCAGTACTTC
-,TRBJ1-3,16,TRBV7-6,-,CASSLDTAASGNTIYF,TGTGCCAGCAGCTTAGACACCGCAGCCTCTGGAAACACCATATATTTT
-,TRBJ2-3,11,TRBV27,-,CASSLADTQYF,TGTGCCAGCAGTTTGGCAGATACGCAGTATTTT
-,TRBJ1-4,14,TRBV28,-,CASSLGASDEKLFF,TGTGCCAGCAGTTTAGGGGCTTCGGATGAAAAACTGTTTTTT
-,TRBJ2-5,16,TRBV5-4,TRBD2,CASRPSTSAEQETQYF,TGTGCCAGCCGACCATCGACTAGCGCGGAGCAAGAGACCCAGTACTTC
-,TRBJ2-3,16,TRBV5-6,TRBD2,CASSLVRGGRSDTQYF,TGTGCCAGCAGCTTGGTTCGCGGGGGGCGCTCCGATACGCAGTATTTT